This T cell receptor beta chain was captured by sequencing in a study of shared clonotypes between healthy human individuals. The CDR3 sequence is 14 residues long. The V gene lost 3 bases and the J gene lost 7 bases, with 13 bases spanning the gap. Germline lookup yields CDR1 SGHTA and CDR2 FQGNSA. Adults of Caucasian background living in Nashville, Tennessee made up all donors. The method was immunoSEQ multiplex PCR; TCRdb's version includes in-frame clones alone and lacks a portion of them. The table lists 2,500,000 or so clones, over 85% of them singletons. Remarks on this clone: Its antigen is not known.

Findings and limits, study-wide: Despite large depth, rarefaction showed incomplete sorted-subset sequencing.

The sample was naive CD4+ T cells sorted from blood. Subset indicated: CD45RA+ positively selected. This chain joins TRBV7-2 and TRBJ1-5, with a possible D match to TRBD1 (5 bases). The sequence derives from a man between 18 and 35 years old in good health. The CDR3 is CASSFRTGDQPQHF. As DNA, the CDR3 is TGTGCCAGCAGCTTCCGGACGGGGGACCAGCCCCAGCATTTT.